The rows below give T cell receptor beta chains drawn from one sample of a study of cytomegalovirus exposure and HLA in healthy donors. TCRdb keeps only in-frame clones here, not all; method: immunoSEQ multiplex PCR. In the table there are some 160,000 clones, roughly nine tenths of which are singletons. What was sequenced was PBMCs. The source is a man between 18 and 29 years old in good health and CMV-seronegative. Each CDR3 is given with its conserved first and last residue. Fields, in order: V gene, clone size, J gene, D gene, CDR3 DNA, CDR3 protein. A D gene is named only where the DNA matches it firmly. The size field is filled for only some rows; it gives once, few, many or a size class.

V gene: TRBV5-6
clone size: once
J gene: TRBJ1-2
D gene: TRBD1
CDR3 DNA: TGTGCCAGCAGCTGGACACGGGACAGAAGCTACACCTTC
CDR3 protein: CASSWTRDRSYTF

V gene: TRBV27
clone size: .
J gene: TRBJ2-1
D gene: TRBD2
CDR3 DNA: TGTGCCAGCAGTTGGACGCCGGGACTAGCGGGCCACGAGCAGTTCTTC
CDR3 protein: CASSWTPGLAGHEQFF

V gene: TRBV7-9
clone size: .
J gene: TRBJ2-7
D gene: .
CDR3 DNA: TGTGCCAGCAGCTCGGACAGCCTCTACGAGCAGTACTTC
CDR3 protein: CASSSDSLYEQYF

V gene: TRBV7-9
clone size: .
J gene: TRBJ2-7
D gene: TRBD2
CDR3 DNA: TGTGCCAGCAGCCCCCGACTAGCGGGGGGGCATTCCTACGAGCAGTACTTC
CDR3 protein: CASSPRLAGGHSYEQYF

V gene: TRBV6-5
clone size: once
J gene: TRBJ2-1
D gene: .
CDR3 DNA: TGTGCCAGCAGTTACCACGCGACCGGAGACAATGAGCAGTTCTTC
CDR3 protein: CASSYHATGDNEQFF

V gene: TRBV5-4
clone size: .
J gene: TRBJ2-7
D gene: .
CDR3 DNA: TGTGCCAGCAGCTTATCTAGCGTCGGTCCAACCTTC
CDR3 protein: CASSLSSVGPTF

V gene: TRBV13
clone size: once
J gene: TRBJ1-2
D gene: TRBD1
CDR3 DNA: TGTGCCAGCAGCTTAGGTCCGGGACAGAACTATGGCTACACCTTC
CDR3 protein: CASSLGPGQNYGYTF

V gene: TRBV29-1
clone size: .
J gene: TRBJ2-3
D gene: .
CDR3 DNA: TGCAGCGTGAAACAGGGTTCTTTTATCTCCCGGAGTGATACGCAGTATTTT
CDR3 protein: CSVKQGSFISRSDTQYF

V gene: TRBV6-5
clone size: .
J gene: TRBJ2-5
D gene: .
CDR3 DNA: TGTGCCAGCAGTTACGAGGGCATCGGGACTCAAGAGACCCAGTACTTC
CDR3 protein: CASSYEGIGTQETQYF

V gene: TRBV10-3
clone size: .
J gene: TRBJ2-5
D gene: .
CDR3 DNA: TGTGCCATCAGTGACCTGACTAGAGAGACCCAGTACTTC
CDR3 protein: CAISDLTRETQYF

V gene: TRBV4-1
clone size: .
J gene: TRBJ1-4
D gene: .
CDR3 DNA: TGCGCCAGCAGCCAAGTTCCAGGGGTGTTCCATGAAAAACTGTTTTTT
CDR3 protein: CASSQVPGVFHEKLFF

V gene: TRBV4-3
clone size: .
J gene: TRBJ1-3
D gene: .
CDR3 DNA: TGCGCCAGCAGCCAAGATCGTCTCTCTGGAAACACCATATATTTT
CDR3 protein: CASSQDRLSGNTIYF

V gene: TRBV9
clone size: once
J gene: TRBJ2-1
D gene: .
CDR3 DNA: TGTGCCAGCAGCGTAGCCGGCCAGGGGTACAATGAGCAGTTCTTC
CDR3 protein: CASSVAGQGYNEQFF

V gene: TRBV5-8
clone size: .
J gene: TRBJ2-6
D gene: .
CDR3 DNA: TGTGCCAGCGGGGACAAGTCTGGGGCCAACGTCCTGACTTTC
CDR3 protein: CASGDKSGANVLTF

V gene: TRBV5-6
clone size: few
J gene: TRBJ1-2
D gene: .
CDR3 DNA: TGTGCCAGCAGCTTGGGGACATTGGGCTACACCTTC
CDR3 protein: CASSLGTLGYTF

V gene: TRBV19
clone size: .
J gene: TRBJ2-2
D gene: .
CDR3 DNA: TGTGCCAGTAGTCACGACAGGAACACCGGGGAGCTGTTTTTT
CDR3 protein: CASSHDRNTGELFF

V gene: TRBV9
clone size: .
J gene: TRBJ1-4
D gene: .
CDR3 DNA: TGTGCCAGCAGCTCGGGATCATACGAGTCTCGCAAGGCAACTAATGAAAAACTGTTTTTT
CDR3 protein: CASSSGSYESRKATNEKLFF

V gene: TRBV30
clone size: once
J gene: TRBJ1-2
D gene: .
CDR3 DNA: TGTGCCTGGAGGCCGGGCGGCGGGAACTATGGCTACACCTTC
CDR3 protein: CAWRPGGGNYGYTF

V gene: TRBV7-2
clone size: .
J gene: TRBJ2-1
D gene: TRBD2
CDR3 DNA: TGTGCCACCTGGACTAGCGGGCACAATGAGCAGTTCTTC
CDR3 protein: CATWTSGHNEQFF

V gene: TRBV7-2
clone size: .
J gene: TRBJ1-1
D gene: TRBD1
CDR3 DNA: TGTGCCAGCAGCTTATGGATGCAGGGGGAGACTGAAGCTTTCTTT
CDR3 protein: CASSLWMQGETEAFF

V gene: TRBV5-1
clone size: .
J gene: TRBJ2-7
D gene: .
CDR3 DNA: TGCGCCAGCAGTGTGTCGGCGGAGCGAGCTTACGAGCAGTACTTC
CDR3 protein: CASSVSAERAYEQYF

V gene: TRBV5-1
clone size: .
J gene: TRBJ2-7
D gene: .
CDR3 DNA: TGCGCCAGCAGGAGAGACACAACCTACGGGCAGTACTTC
CDR3 protein: CASRRDTTYGQYF

V gene: TRBV11-2
clone size: .
J gene: TRBJ1-4
D gene: .
CDR3 DNA: TGTGCCAGCAGCCCAACAGGGTGGGCTAATGAAAAACTGTTTTTT
CDR3 protein: CASSPTGWANEKLFF

V gene: TRBV7-9
clone size: .
J gene: TRBJ1-1
D gene: .
CDR3 DNA: TGTGCCAGCAGCCTAGAACCTTCTGGCGGTTACACTGAAGCTTTCTTT
CDR3 protein: CASSLEPSGGYTEAFF

V gene: TRBV6-6
clone size: .
J gene: TRBJ1-5
D gene: TRBD1
CDR3 DNA: TGTGCCAGCAGCGGGGAGACAGGGTTGGGCAATCAGCCCCAGCATTTT
CDR3 protein: CASSGETGLGNQPQHF

V gene: TRBV27
clone size: .
J gene: TRBJ1-2
D gene: .
CDR3 DNA: TGTGCCAGCAGTTCTGAGGGGGTCTATGGCTACACCTTC
CDR3 protein: CASSSEGVYGYTF

V gene: TRBV27
clone size: .
J gene: TRBJ1-5
D gene: TRBD1
CDR3 DNA: TGTGCCAGCAGCTCAACAGGGGAAGGGCCGCCCCAGCATTTT
CDR3 protein: CASSSTGEGPPQHF

V gene: TRBV9
clone size: .
J gene: TRBJ1-4
D gene: .
CDR3 DNA: TGTGCCAGCAGCGGTGGGAGAGGGGAAAAACTGTTTTTT
CDR3 protein: CASSGGRGEKLFF

V gene: TRBV6-1
clone size: .
J gene: TRBJ2-7
D gene: .
CDR3 DNA: TGTGCCAGCGGGGAGGGGGGCCCCCCTTACGAGCAGTACTTC
CDR3 protein: CASGEGGPPYEQYF

V gene: TRBV7-6
clone size: .
J gene: TRBJ2-5
D gene: .
CDR3 DNA: TGTGCCAGCAGCTTAGGGACAGCCCAAGAGACCCAGTACTTC
CDR3 protein: CASSLGTAQETQYF

V gene: TRBV6-5
clone size: .
J gene: TRBJ2-1
D gene: .
CDR3 DNA: TGTGCCAGCAGTTACAGAACAAGCGAGGGTGAGCAGTTCTTC
CDR3 protein: CASSYRTSEGEQFF